One and the same sample provided the 17 T cell receptor beta chains below, sequenced in a study of T-cell memory formation after mild COVID-19. TCRdb analysed the 5' RACE reads with MiXCR anew, one entry per CDR3 protein. The sample carries some 290,000 distinct CDR3 sequences, about 16% recorded once. Source material: PBMCs or a T cell subset sorted from them (not recorded which). The receptor set was obtained from a man between 18 and 29 years old who had mild COVID-19 (a few samples of this study predate the infection). Cell type and time point are not known.

This clonotype has ten or more counts. CDR3 DNA: TGTGCCAGCAGCACAAGGGACAGGCTGAACACCGGGGAGCTGTTTTTT. Its protein product is CASSTRDRLNTGELFF. The rearrangement uses TRBV9 and TRBJ2-2, with 8 bases aligning to TRBD1. The J segment lost 1 base and the V segment lost 4 bases, leaving 6 bases of the junction unmatched. The CDR3 runs 16 residues. Germline V gene data show CDR1 as SGDLS and CDR2 as YYNGEE.

V gene TRBV5-8 combines with J gene TRBJ2-3; 9 bases agree with TRBD2. Per the germline V gene, CDR1 is SGHTS and CDR2 is YDEGEE. V gave up 1 base and J gave up 0 bases; unmatched junction bases: 6. The CDR3 loop spans 17 amino acids. The CDR3 nucleotides are TGTGCCAGCAGCTTGCCAGCGGGGGGTACTAGCACAGATACGCAGTATTTT. It translates to CASSLPAGGTSTDTQYF.

V is TRBV5-1 and J is TRBJ2-7; tentatively, D is TRBD1 (5 bases). The CDR3 runs to 14 residues. Germline assignment: CDR1 SGHRS and CDR2 YFSETQ. The V gene lost 0 bases and the J gene lost 5 bases, with 12 bases spanning the gap. The CDR3 loop is CASSLEAGINEQYF. The CDR3 nucleotides read TGCGCCAGCAGCTTGGAGGCAGGGATCAACGAGCAGTACTTC.

V is TRBV11-2 and J is TRBJ1-1; D is perhaps TRBD1 (6 bases). V was clipped by 1 base and J by 2 bases, with 11 bases between them. This CDR3 region has 15 residues. Per the germline V gene, CDR1 is SGHAT and CDR2 is FQNNGV. CDR3 nucleotides: TGTGCCAGCAGCTTAGTGGGGGGGCATAACACTGAAGCTTTCTTT. This sequence encodes CASSLVGGHNTEAFF. Combining the CDR3 with reference TRBV11-2 and TRBJ1-1 gives the whole variable domain EAGVAQSPRYKIIEKRQSVAFWCNPISGHATLYWYQQILGQGPKLLIQFQNNGVVDDSQLPKDRFSAERLKGVDSTLKIQPAKLEDSAVYLCASSLVGGHNTEAFFGQGTRLTVV.

The V gene is TRBV5-1, the J gene TRBJ2-3, with no clear D. This CDR3 is 15 amino acids long. Germline assignment: CDR1 SGHRS and CDR2 YFSETQ. V dropped 0 bases and J dropped 2 bases, with 10 bases sitting between them. This chain's CDR3 is CASSLADITTDTQYF. CDR3 nucleotides: TGCGCCAGCAGCTTGGCCGATATTACCACAGATACGCAGTATTTT.

This clonotype was picked up a small number of times. The chain employs TRBV12-3 or TRBV12-4 and TRBJ2-5; TRBD2 is a possible D gene (7 bases). This CDR3 contains 14 residues. V lost 7 bases and J lost 4, with 16 bases in between. The CDR3 loop is CASKEGGGPETQYF. For the CDR3, the DNA is TGTGCCAGCAAGGAGGGGGGGGGCCCAGAGACCCAGTACTTC.

The table lists this clonotype with a few counts. The gene calls are TRBV4-1 and TRBJ2-3; D possibly corresponds to TRBD2 (5 bases). V lost 0 bases and J 7 bases, leaving 8 bases between the germline ends. The CDR3 extends over 13 amino acids. Germline V gene sequence: CDR1 MGHRA, CDR2 YSYEKL. The CDR3 nucleotides are TGCGCCAGCAGCCAAGAACCGGGATATACGCAGTATTTT. Residues: CASSQEPGYTQYF.

The chain links TRBV6-1 to TRBJ2-5; possibly TRBD2 for D (5 bases). The ends were cut back, 7 bases at V and 4 bases at J, with 19 bases in the middle. Germline CDR1 and CDR2: MNHNS and SASEGT. The CDR3 spans 15 residues. CDR3 region: CASTQITGILETQYF. Here the CDR3 DNA reads TGTGCCAGCACTCAAATCACGGGGATCCTAGAGACCCAGTACTTC.

The V and J genes are TRBV7-4 and TRBJ1-1, with 7 bases identical to TRBD1. V shed 2 bases, J shed 2 bases, and the junction held 11 bases outside the gene matches. The CDR3 sequence is 17 residues long. The germline V gene has CDR1 SGHVT and CDR2 SQSDAQ. Written as DNA, the CDR3 is TGTGCCAGCAGCTTACAGATGAGAACAGGGGATAACACTGAAGCTTTCTTT. Its protein product is CASSLQMRTGDNTEAFF.

This clonotype was seen only a few times. The chain joins TRBV5-1 to TRBJ2-3; tentatively, D is TRBD1 or TRBD2 (5 bases each). Per the germline V gene, CDR1 is SGHRS and CDR2 is YFSETQ. CDR3 length: 15 residues. The V gene lost 4 bases and the J gene lost 0 bases, with 12 bases spanning the gap. DNA for the CDR3: TGCGCCAGCAGCGCCGGGACCGCTAGCACAGATACGCAGTATTTT. Its protein is CASSAGTASTDTQYF.

The chain combines TRBV29-1 with TRBJ2-5, with TRBD1 as a possible D gene (5 bases). The CDR3 sequence is 14 residues long. V lost 1 base, J lost 1 base, and 10 bases lay in between. Germline V gives CDR1 SQVTM, CDR2 ANQGSEA. CDR3 sequence reads: CSVEAPGLQETQYF. In nucleotides, the CDR3 is TGCAGCGTTGAAGCCCCAGGGCTCCAAGAGACCCAGTACTTC.

The genes are TRBV20-1 and TRBJ1-1, with TRBD1 as a possible D gene (5 bases). The V end lost 3 bases, the J end lost 1 base, and 9 bases lay between the germline ends. This CDR3 has 13 amino acids. From germline, CDR1 is DFQATT and CDR2 SNEGSKA (reference sequence). The CDR3 spells CSASLGPNTEAFF. The CDR3 DNA is TGCAGTGCTAGTCTGGGACCGAACACTGAAGCTTTCTTT.

The chain recombines TRBV9 with TRBJ1-1; D is uncertain. The germline V and J ends were trimmed by 4 bases and 4 bases, with 8 bases remaining between them. The CDR3 runs to 12 residues. In germline, CDR1 is SGDLS, CDR2 YYNGEE. This chain's CDR3 is CASSSGVTEAFF. The CDR3 nucleotides are TGTGCCAGCAGCTCTGGGGTCACTGAAGCTTTCTTT.

The chain couples TRBV6-6 to TRBJ2-2; no reliable D call. This CDR3 comprises 14 residues. V gave up 0 bases and J gave up 1 base, with 3 bases separating them. CDR1 and CDR2 (germline): MNHNY, SVGAGI (reference sequence). CDR3 loop: CASSYSQNTGELFF. CDR3 sequence (DNA): TGTGCCAGCAGTTACTCGCAGAACACCGGGGAGCTGTTTTTT.

This clonotype has a count of ten or more. V and J are TRBV5-1 and TRBJ1-1, with D possibly matching TRBD1 (5 bases). Looked up from germline, CDR1 is SGHRS and CDR2 is YFSETQ. Trimming shortened V by 2 bases and J by 0 bases, and 11 bases separated the two germline ends. The CDR3 sequence is 15 residues long. The CDR3 sequence is CASSFNPGVNTEAFF. Here the CDR3 DNA reads TGCGCCAGCAGCTTTAACCCGGGGGTGAACACTGAAGCTTTCTTT.

This sequence joins TRBV7-2 and TRBJ2-7; D may be TRBD2 (6 bases). CDR1 SGHTA and CDR2 FQGNSA come from the germline V gene. This CDR3 comprises 14 residues. Deletions cut 7 bases from V and 3 bases from J, with 16 bases between. CDR3: CASTQEGGSYEQYF. Here the CDR3 DNA reads TGTGCCAGCACCCAGGAGGGCGGCAGCTACGAGCAGTACTTC.

This clonotype was observed at least ten times. The chain uses TRBV29-1 and TRBJ2-5; 9 nucleotides match TRBD1. Germline trimming cut 7 bases from V and 5 bases from J; bases unmatched to any gene: 5. CDR3 length equals 12 residues. Germline values: CDR1 SQVTM, CDR2 ANQGSEA. CDR3 loop: CSATGGKETQYF. DNA of the CDR3: TGCAGCGCCACAGGGGGCAAGGAGACCCAGTACTTC.